Listed below are T cell receptor beta chains from one sample, sequenced in a study of T cell responses to AZD1222 COVID-19 vaccine. TCRdb's table, derived via immunoSEQ multiplex PCR, lists solely in-frame clones and lacks some. The sample holds about 130,000 clones, around 90% seen once. The specimen comprised peripheral blood, sampled on day 0 of AZD1222 vaccination. The receptor set was obtained from an adult in good health. Both conserved end residues are part of each CDR3. A D gene is named only where the DNA matches it firmly. A clone size is listed for some rows: how often the clone was seen (once, few, many), or a class if it is expanded.

size: .; J: TRBJ2-3; D: TRBD2; V: TRBV27; CDR3: CAISRGGGGAGTQYF; DNA: TGTGCCATCTCTCGGGGCGGCGGGGGGGCCGGTACGCAGTATTTT
size: medium-sized; J: TRBJ2-2; D: .; V: TRBV2; CDR3: CASIYPSGASSGGELFF; DNA: TGTGCCAGCATTTACCCTTCGGGGGCAAGCTCAGGCGGGGAGCTGTTTTTT
size: .; J: TRBJ2-5; D: TRBD2; V: TRBV27; CDR3: CASRTRAGGDQETQYF; DNA: TGTGCCAGCAGGACCCGGGCGGGGGGGGACCAAGAGACCCAGTACTTC
size: .; J: TRBJ2-3; D: TRBD2; V: TRBV27; CDR3: CASSLAVGGAADTQYF; DNA: TGTGCCAGCAGTTTGGCGGTCGGGGGGGCTGCAGATACGCAGTATTTT
size: .; J: TRBJ2-3; D: TRBD2; V: TRBV19; CDR3: CASRSGVGTDTQYF; DNA: TGTGCCAGTAGAAGCGGGGTGGGCACAGATACGCAGTATTTT
size: .; J: TRBJ1-5; D: TRBD1; V: TRBV27; CDR3: CASSTGDSIGSNQPQHF; DNA: TGTGCCAGCTCCACAGGGGACAGTATTGGGAGCAATCAGCCCCAGCATTTT
size: .; J: TRBJ1-1; D: .; V: TRBV6-5; CDR3: CASSPHTIQVPEAFF; DNA: TGTGCCAGCAGTCCACACACCATACAGGTCCCTGAAGCTTTCTTT
size: once; J: TRBJ2-7; D: TRBD2; V: TRBV2; CDR3: CASSESGTRVFYEQYF; DNA: TGTGCCAGCAGTGAGTCGGGGACTAGAGTTTTCTACGAGCAGTACTTC
size: once; J: TRBJ2-7; D: TRBD2; V: TRBV7-9; CDR3: CASREAGGSYEQYF; DNA: TGTGCCAGCAGGGAAGCGGGGGGTAGCTACGAGCAGTACTTC
size: few; J: TRBJ2-1; D: .; V: TRBV6-5; CDR3: CASSYSNRDYNEQFF; DNA: TGTGCCAGCAGTTACTCGAACAGGGATTACAATGAGCAGTTCTTC
size: .; J: TRBJ2-1; D: TRBD2; V: TRBV9; CDR3: CASSAGLAPNEQFF; DNA: TGTGCCAGCAGCGCGGGACTAGCGCCGAATGAGCAGTTCTTC
size: .; J: TRBJ1-6; D: .; V: TRBV7-2; CDR3: CASSIRRGRDSPLHF; DNA: TGTGCCAGCAGCATCCGTCGGGGAAGGGATTCACCCCTCCACTTT
size: .; J: TRBJ1-2; D: .; V: TRBV7-9; CDR3: CASTTGTRRDGYTF; DNA: TGTGCCAGCACCACCGGGACCCGGCGGGATGGCTACACCTTC
size: .; J: TRBJ2-1; D: .; V: TRBV19; CDR3: CASRSAARQTRRDNEQFF; DNA: TGTGCCAGTAGATCGGCGGCTAGACAGACCCGGCGGGACAATGAGCAGTTCTTC
size: .; J: TRBJ2-7; D: .; V: TRBV7-9; CDR3: CASSFGLAPYEQYF; DNA: TGTGCCAGCAGCTTCGGGCTAGCCCCCTACGAGCAGTACTTC
size: .; J: TRBJ2-1; D: .; V: TRBV6-5; CDR3: CASSYGNEQFF; DNA: TGTGCCAGCAGTTACGGCAATGAGCAGTTCTTC
size: .; J: TRBJ2-7; D: .; V: TRBV28; CDR3: CASYSGNEQYF; DNA: TGTGCCAGCTACTCGGGCAACGAGCAGTACTTC
size: .; J: TRBJ1-1; D: .; V: TRBV6-5; CDR3: CASRNTPGLEAFF; DNA: TGTGCCAGCAGAAATACACCGGGTCTTGAAGCTTTCTTT
size: .; J: TRBJ1-1; D: TRBD1; V: TRBV6-2/TRBV6-3; CDR3: CASSSDRVSPAFF; DNA: TGTGCCAGCAGCTCGGACAGGGTATCACCGGCTTTCTTT
size: .; J: TRBJ2-5; D: .; V: TRBV6-2/TRBV6-3; CDR3: CASSYGGATQYF; DNA: TGTGCCAGCAGTTACGGGGGAGCGACCCAGTACTTC
size: .; J: TRBJ2-1; D: .; V: TRBV7-6; CDR3: CASSLKPRGWSNEQFF; DNA: TGTGCCAGCAGCTTAAAGCCCAGGGGTTGGAGCAATGAGCAGTTCTTC
size: .; J: TRBJ1-6; D: .; V: TRBV6-5; CDR3: CASSYNRDGNSPLHF; DNA: TGTGCCAGCAGTTACAACAGGGATGGAAATTCACCCCTCCACTTT
size: .; J: TRBJ2-3; D: TRBD2; V: TRBV28; CDR3: CATSPLAGGKATQYF; DNA: TGTGCCACCTCCCCGCTAGCGGGGGGTAAGGCTACGCAGTATTTT
size: few; J: TRBJ2-7; D: .; V: TRBV3-1/TRBV3-2; CDR3: CASSQVNNYEQYF; DNA: TGTGCCAGCAGCCAAGTCAATAACTACGAGCAGTACTTC
size: .; J: TRBJ1-1; D: .; V: TRBV11-2; CDR3: CASSTDSNTEAFF; DNA: TGTGCCAGCAGCACAGACAGCAACACTGAAGCTTTCTTT
size: .; J: TRBJ1-6; D: .; V: TRBV5-6; CDR3: CASSPRGPVESPLHF; DNA: TGTGCCAGCAGCCCTAGGGGACCCGTAGAATCCCCCCTCCACTTT
size: .; J: TRBJ1-3; D: .; V: TRBV7-2; CDR3: CASSLAGSGNTIYF; DNA: TGTGCCAGCAGCTTAGCTGGGTCTGGAAACACCATATATTTT
size: .; J: TRBJ2-2; D: .; V: TRBV28; CDR3: CASFGANTGELFF; DNA: TGTGCCAGCTTCGGAGCGAACACCGGGGAGCTGTTTTTT
size: .; J: TRBJ1-1; D: .; V: TRBV28; CDR3: CASSLATSRGEAFF; DNA: TGTGCCAGCAGTTTGGCGACCTCGAGGGGTGAAGCTTTCTTT
size: .; J: TRBJ1-1; D: TRBD1; V: TRBV3-1/TRBV3-2; CDR3: CASSQDFAGQVSTEAFF; DNA: TGTGCCAGCAGCCAAGATTTCGCGGGACAGGTCTCCACTGAAGCTTTCTTT
size: .; J: TRBJ2-7; D: TRBD2; V: TRBV28; CDR3: CASSSVGGGMYEQYF; DNA: TGTGCCAGCAGTTCCGTTGGGGGAGGGATGTACGAGCAGTACTTC
size: .; J: TRBJ1-2; D: .; V: TRBV28; CDR3: CASSFGQFRGYTF; DNA: TGTGCCAGCAGTTTTGGGCAGTTCCGTGGCTACACCTTC
size: few; J: TRBJ1-5; D: .; V: TRBV28; CDR3: CASSLLERPQHF; DNA: TGTGCCAGCAGTTTATTGGAACGGCCCCAGCATTTT
size: .; J: TRBJ2-4; D: .; V: TRBV19; CDR3: CASSRGEAKNIQYF; DNA: TGTGCCAGTAGTAGGGGGGAGGCCAAAAACATTCAGTACTTC
size: .; J: TRBJ2-1; D: .; V: TRBV7-9; CDR3: CASSRDGPVNEQFF; DNA: TGTGCCAGCAGCCGGGACGGCCCAGTCAATGAGCAGTTCTTC
size: .; J: TRBJ1-6; D: .; V: TRBV5-8; CDR3: CASSLQGRRGSPLHF; DNA: TGTGCCAGCAGCTTGCAGGGGCGGCGGGGTTCACCCCTCCACTTT
size: once; J: TRBJ2-7; D: TRBD1; V: TRBV18; CDR3: CASSPGQGSDEQYF; DNA: TGTGCCAGCTCACCTGGACAGGGGAGCGACGAGCAGTACTTC
size: .; J: TRBJ2-7; D: .; V: TRBV6-6; CDR3: CASSPNPYEQYF; DNA: TGTGCCAGCAGTCCGAATCCCTACGAGCAGTACTTC
size: .; J: TRBJ1-2; D: TRBD1; V: TRBV19; CDR3: CASSIPGTGSDYGYTF; DNA: TGTGCCAGTAGTATCCCCGGGACAGGGTCGGACTATGGCTACACCTTC
size: .; J: TRBJ1-6; D: TRBD1; V: TRBV7-3; CDR3: CASSPGTDNSPLHF; DNA: TGTGCCAGCAGCCCCGGGACAGATAATTCACCCCTCCACTTT